The clone carrying this T cell receptor (beta chain) was picked up one time. The data were taken from a study of blood T cell repertoires in COVID-19. About the research overall: Acute-phase and convalescent COVID-19 samples originated in the United States, Italy and Spain. Sources were T cells, B-cell-depleted T cells, or PBMCs; the material itself was cDNA or gDNA.

Per the original data handling: Amplification with reference gene primers provided the estimates of nucleated cell counts. Using immunoSEQ multiplex PCR, the repertoire was profiled, and TCRdb retains in-frame clones only, with some absent. D and trimming were read from the DNA, whereas the V and J calls and clone size are those reported in that table. The data contain some 120,000 clones, approximately 78% of them singletons. The germline V gene encodes CDR1 MNHEY and CDR2 SVGAGI. V dropped 5 bases and J dropped 3 bases, with 13 bases sitting between them. The CDR3 consists of 14 residues. The rearrangement uses TRBV6-5 and TRBJ1-2, with D possibly TRBD1 on 5 matching bases. The sequenced material came from peripheral blood. This clonotype was sampled from a man between 65 and 85 years old with acute or convalescent COVID-19. The CDR3 sequence is CASSPRGGYYGYTF. CDR3 nucleotide sequence: TGTGCCAGCAGTCCTAGGGGAGGCTACTATGGCTACACCTTC.